This entry lists 30 T cell receptor beta chains sequenced from one sample in a study of control samples from healthy donors and cancer patients. The table came from immunoSEQ multiplex PCR; TCRdb's copy has only in-frame clones and leaves some out. The sample includes 120,000 or so clones, around 90% of them seen just once. Sequencing was carried out using blood. Receptors were obtained from a man aged 18-30 years in good health.

V is TRBV5-1 and J is TRBJ2-1; TRBD2 might be the D (5 bases). V was pared by 0 bases and J by 10 bases, with 14 bases between. The CDR3 is 14 amino acids. The V gene's germline CDR1 is SGHRS and CDR2 YFSETQ. CDR3 loop: CASSLGEAAREQFF. CDR3 nucleotides: TGCGCCAGCAGCTTGGGCGAAGCGGCCAGAGAGCAGTTCTTC.

The chain employs TRBV30 and TRBJ1-2; D remains ambiguous. The CDR3 totals 11 residues. The V and J ends lost 3 bases and 3 bases respectively, with 5 bases between them. Germline CDR1 is GTSNPN and CDR2 is SVGIG (reference sequence). Written as DNA, the CDR3 is TGTGCCTGGAGCTGGGACTATGGCTACACCTTC. The encoded protein is CAWSWDYGYTF. Supplemented by reference TRBV30 and TRBJ1-2, the full variable domain reads SQTIHQWPATLVQPVGSPLSLECTVEGTSNPNLYWYRQAAGRGLQLLFYSVGIGQISSEVPQNLSASRPQDRQFILSSKKLLLSDSGFYLCAWSWDYGYTFGSGTRLTVV.

This rearrangement joins TRBV5-1 to TRBJ2-3; no clear D gene. Trimming shortened V by 0 bases and J by 1 base, and 12 bases separated the two germline ends. The CDR3 is 16 amino acids. Germline CDR1 SGHRS, CDR2 YFSETQ. CDR3 coding DNA: TGCGCCAGCAGCTTGGCCGCAGGAGCTCGCACAGATACGCAGTATTTT. Translating gives CASSLAAGARTDTQYF.

This clone has a handful of counts. The chain links TRBV19 to TRBJ2-7; perhaps D is TRBD1 or TRBD2 (6 bases each). Trimming cost V 6 bases and J 0 bases, with 18 bases left between them. There are 16 residues in the CDR3. The germline gives CDR1 LNHDA, CDR2 SQIVND (reference sequence). The CDR3 DNA sequence: TGTGCCAGTAGATCGGGTGAGGGGGGTTACTCCTACGAGCAGTACGTC. Translation gives CASRSGEGGYSYEQYV.

The V and J genes are TRBV28 and TRBJ2-5; no clear D gene. V was clipped by 3 bases and J by 1 base, with 9 bases between them. The CDR3 runs 14 residues. Germline lookup yields CDR1 MDHEN and CDR2 SYDVKM. CDR3 nucleotides: TGTGCCAGCAGTTTCTCCGGTATCCAAGAGACCCAGTACTTC. This codes for CASSFSGIQETQYF.

The chain couples TRBV28 to TRBJ2-2, with D tentatively TRBD1 or TRBD2 (5 bases each). This CDR3 comprises 17 residues. Germline V gene sequence: CDR1 MDHEN, CDR2 SYDVKM. The V end was cut by 0 bases, the J end by 1 base, with 12 bases between. CDR3 residues: CASSLWSLGENTGELFF. In nucleotides, the CDR3 is TGTGCCAGCAGTTTATGGTCTTTGGGGGAGAACACCGGGGAGCTGTTTTTT.

CDR3 nucleotide sequence: TGCAGCGTTGCCGAACAACTGAACACCGGGGAGCTGTTTTTT. Its translation: CSVAEQLNTGELFF. This sequence joins TRBV29-1 and TRBJ2-2; D remains unclear. Trimming left V 4 bases short and J 1 base short, with 10 bases between. Per the germline V gene, CDR1 is SQVTM and CDR2 is ANQGSEA. The CDR3 has 14 amino acids.

The chain links TRBV28 to TRBJ1-5; D not certain. CDR1 is MDHEN, CDR2 SYDVKM, per germline. The CDR3 has 13 amino acids. V was trimmed by 3 bases and J by 0 bases, leaving 3 bases between them. CDR3 in DNA: TGTGCCAGCAGTTTCCTTAGCAATCAGCCCCAGCATTTT. Protein product: CASSFLSNQPQHF.

The chain joins TRBV2 to TRBJ2-1; D might be TRBD1 (5 bases). This CDR3 contains 15 residues. V was pared by 6 bases and J by 5 bases, with 17 bases between. The V gene's germline CDR1 is SNHLY and CDR2 FYNNEI. This CDR3 reads CASREQERGHNEQFF. The CDR3 DNA follows: TGTGCCAGCAGGGAACAGGAACGAGGTCACAATGAGCAGTTCTTC.

The chain uses TRBV30 and TRBJ1-6; TRBD1 agrees at 7 bases. This CDR3 has 14 amino acids. CDR1 and CDR2 from the germline V gene are GTSNPN and SVGIG (reference sequence). The V segment lost 1 base and the J segment 9 bases; nucleotides outside the gene matches: 6. The CDR3 DNA sequence: TGTGCCTGGAGTGCCGCACAGGGGTTTTCACCCCTCCACTTT. It yields the protein CAWSAAQGFSPLHF.

This chain joins TRBV5-1 and TRBJ1-3; no definite D call. Trimming cost V 0 bases and J 1 base, with 11 bases left between them. Per germline, CDR1 SGHRS and CDR2 YFSETQ. The CDR3 consists of 16 residues. Here the CDR3 reads CASSLEWGTSGNTIYF. In DNA form, the CDR3 reads TGCGCCAGCAGCTTGGAGTGGGGAACTTCTGGAAACACCATATATTTT.

The sample holds one count of this clone. The rearrangement links TRBV10-3 to TRBJ1-3; the D gene is possibly TRBD1 (5 bases). CDR1 is ENHRY and CDR2 is SYGVKD in the germline V gene. V was trimmed by 4 bases and J by 3 bases, leaving 7 bases between them. There are 13 residues in the CDR3. The CDR3 DNA is TGTGCCATCAGTGGCAGGGTTGGAAACACCATATATTTT. Translation gives CAISGRVGNTIYF.

The genes are TRBV4-3 and TRBJ2-2; a possible D gene is TRBD1 (6 bases). V was trimmed by 0 bases and J by 2 bases, leaving 10 bases between them. CDR1 and CDR2 from the germline V gene are LGHNA and YSLEER. The CDR3 covers 16 residues. The CDR3 loop is CASSQDAQGNTGELFF. CDR3 DNA sequence: TGCGCCAGCAGCCAAGACGCACAGGGCAACACCGGGGAGCTGTTTTTT.

This chain uses TRBV28 with TRBJ1-6, with D unresolved. Germline V lookup: CDR1 MDHEN, CDR2 SYDVKM. V was trimmed by 4 bases and J by 7 bases, leaving 17 bases between them. CDR3 length: 16 amino acids. The CDR3 here is CASSSSRLGKNSPLHF. In DNA form, the CDR3 reads TGTGCCAGCAGTTCGTCTCGTTTAGGGAAGAATTCACCCCTCCACTTT.

DNA for the CDR3: TGTGCCAGCAGCAACCTCGGTGGTGGGGCCAACGTCCTGACTTTC. This translates into CASSNLGGGANVLTF. The rearrangement links TRBV5-5 to TRBJ2-6, with D uncertain. CDR1 is SGHKS, CDR2 YYEKEE, per germline (reference sequence). This CDR3 has 15 amino acids. Between the trimmed V and J ends, which lost 4 bases and 3 bases, there was a span of 11 bases.

The rearrangement uses TRBV29-1 and TRBJ1-2; no clear D gene. CDR1 and CDR2 (germline): SQVTM, ANQGSEA. CDR3 size: 16 residues. The V end was cut by 2 bases, the J end by 0 bases, with 16 bases between. In nucleotides, the CDR3 is TGCAGCGTTGAACGGGCAGGTTACAATTCTAACTATGGCTACACCTTC. Amino acids: CSVERAGYNSNYGYTF.

CDR3 residues: CASSSFSGSLSSYNEQFF. The CDR3 DNA is TGTGCCAGCAGCTCCTTTAGCGGGAGTCTAAGCTCCTACAATGAGCAGTTCTTC. The rearrangement uses TRBV11-2 and TRBJ2-1, with 9 bases fitting TRBD2. CDR3 length: 18 residues. Germline CDR1 reads SGHAT; CDR2 reads FQNNGV. With 4 bases clipped from V and 0 bases from J, the junction kept 10 bases outside the gene matches.

This rearrangement joins TRBV19 to TRBJ2-7; D call uncertain. Deletions cut 6 bases from V and 2 bases from J, with 11 bases between. Germline CDR1 reads LNHDA; CDR2 reads SQIVND (reference sequence). This CDR3 has 13 amino acids. CDR3 DNA sequence: TGTGCCAGTAGCCCCCGAGGCCCCTACGAGCAGTACTTC. This sequence encodes CASSPRGPYEQYF.

This sequence joins TRBV24-1 and TRBJ1-5, with a possible D match to TRBD1 (5 bases). CDR3 length: 17 residues. The germline V gene encodes CDR1 KGHDR and CDR2 SFDVKD. V lost 3 bases, J lost 0 bases, and 14 bases lay in between. CDR3 region: CATSDNQGGISNQPQHF. DNA of the CDR3: TGTGCCACCAGTGATAATCAGGGAGGAATTAGCAATCAGCCCCAGCATTTT.

V gene TRBV30 combines with J gene TRBJ2-2; D is unclear. Deletions cut 4 bases from V and 0 bases from J, with 12 bases between. The CDR3 has 15 residues. Germline-derived CDR1 and CDR2 are GTSNPN and SVGIG (reference sequence). CDR3 nucleotides: TGTGCCTGGAATATGGACCGTACGAACACCGGGGAGCTGTTTTTT. Translating it yields CAWNMDRTNTGELFF. Full variable domain (rest looked up from reference TRBV30 and TRBJ2-2): SQTIHQWPATLVQPVGSPLSLECTVEGTSNPNLYWYRQAAGRGLQLLFYSVGIGQISSEVPQNLSASRPQDRQFILSSKKLLLSDSGFYLCAWNMDRTNTGELFFGEGSRLTVL.

The chain carries TRBV5-1 and TRBJ1-4; TRBD1 is a possible D gene (5 bases). CDR1 is SGHRS, CDR2 YFSETQ, per germline. The V gene lost 4 bases and the J gene lost 3 bases, with 13 bases spanning the gap. The CDR3 spans 15 residues. This chain's CDR3 is CASSSAGLANEKLFF. In DNA form, the CDR3 reads TGCGCCAGCAGCAGCGCAGGGTTGGCTAATGAAAAACTGTTTTTT.

The J gene is TRBJ2-1, the V gene TRBV28; a possible D gene is TRBD2 (7 bases). The length of the CDR3 is 15 residues. V was clipped by 6 bases and J by 6 bases, with 18 bases between them. Germline CDR1 and CDR2: MDHEN and SYDVKM. In DNA form, the CDR3 reads TGTGCCAGCAGCTCCTCGGGGGGCTTAGGCAATGAGCAGTTCTTC. Translating it yields CASSSSGGLGNEQFF.

The chain links TRBV12-3 or TRBV12-4 to TRBJ2-5, with a weak D call TRBD2 (5 bases). V was shortened by 2 bases and J by 5 bases, with 9 bases between the two germline ends. CDR3 length: 13 residues. The CDR3 DNA is TGTGCCAGCAGTTTACGACTAAGGGAGACCCAGTACTTC. The encoded protein is CASSLRLRETQYF.

This CDR3 reads CASSPQGGYGYTF. The CDR3 DNA sequence: TGTGCCAGCAGTCCACAGGGGGGCTATGGCTACACCTTC. The chain recombines TRBV27 with TRBJ1-2; 8 bases align to TRBD1. Per germline, CDR1 MNHEY and CDR2 SMNVEV (reference sequence). The CDR3 runs to 13 residues. V dropped 5 bases and J dropped 4; count of bases not matched to a gene: 3.

The rearrangement links TRBV9 to TRBJ1-2, with D perhaps TRBD1 (5 bases). Germline values: CDR1 SGDLS, CDR2 YYNGEE. The V end lost 2 bases, the J end lost 3 bases, and 8 bases lay between the germline ends. The CDR3 runs to 13 residues. CDR3 residues: CASSVGEDYGYTF. The CDR3 nucleotides are TGTGCCAGCAGCGTGGGGGAAGACTATGGCTACACCTTC.

The V and J genes are TRBV14 and TRBJ2-1; the D is unclear. The CDR3 is 16 residues long. V was clipped by 1 base and J by 8 bases, with 18 bases between them. CDR1 SGHDN and CDR2 FVKESK come from the germline V gene. The CDR3 DNA sequence: TGTGCCAGCAGCCAAGTCGGACCTTCCCGGTGGGATGAGCAGTTCTTC. It is translated as CASSQVGPSRWDEQFF.

The rearrangement uses TRBV5-1 and TRBJ2-5; D is uncertain. The V gene's germline CDR1 is SGHRS and CDR2 YFSETQ. CDR3 length equals 13 residues. Between the trimmed V and J ends, which lost 0 bases and 0 bases, there was a span of 3 bases. The chain's CDR3 is CASSLADQETQYF. The CDR3 coding sequence is TGCGCCAGCAGCTTGGCAGACCAAGAGACCCAGTACTTC.

The count of this clone is one. This chain joins TRBV19 and TRBJ2-1; 7 bases map to TRBD2. Germline V gives CDR1 LNHDA, CDR2 SQIVND (reference sequence). With V trimmed by 3 bases and J by 0 bases, 5 bases remained unmatched. The CDR3 is 16 residues long. CDR3 bases: TGTGCCAGTAGTATTGAAGCGGGACGCTCCTACAATGAGCAGTTCTTC. It specifies CASSIEAGRSYNEQFF.

In this sample, this clone turned up once. The chain employs TRBV7-2 and TRBJ2-1; 7 bases are a match to TRBD2. CDR1 SGHTA and CDR2 FQGNSA come from the germline V gene. V trimming: 1 base; J trimming: 3 bases; junction bases outside the gene matches: 3. This CDR3 is built from 15 residues. The CDR3 region is CASSLEWGGYNEQFF. DNA for the CDR3: TGTGCCAGCAGCTTAGAGTGGGGGGGCTACAATGAGCAGTTCTTC.

The chain is built from TRBV5-6 and TRBJ2-7; 10 positions agree with TRBD2. In germline, CDR1 is SGHDT, CDR2 YYEEEE. This CDR3 contains 14 residues. The J segment lost 4 bases and the V segment lost 3 bases, leaving 4 bases of the junction unmatched. The DNA for the CDR3 is TGTGCCAGCAGCTGGACTAGCGGCCCTTACGAGCAGTACGTC. It specifies CASSWTSGPYEQYV.